The TCR beta chain described here comes from a study of immune reconstitution after stem cell transplant in scleroderma. TCRdb fed the RT-PCR reads into MiXCR, producing one record per CDR3 protein. This sample has around 2,000 distinct CDR3 sequences, with approximately 16% found just once. Between the trimmed V and J ends, which lost 1 base and 2 bases, there was a span of 8 bases. Germline V gene lookup returns CDR1 DFQATT and CDR2 SNEGSKA (reference sequence). This CDR3 has 13 amino acids. In its sample, this clonotype is medium-sized (0.01 to 0.1%). Sampling was performed before or after autologous hematopoietic stem cell transplantation (not recorded which). The genes are TRBV20-1 and TRBJ1-1, with a weak D call TRBD1 (5 bases). The receptor was isolated from a female donor with systemic sclerosis. CDR3 in DNA: TGCAGTGCTAGAGTCCAGGGAAACACTGAAGCTTTCTTT. Its protein is CSARVQGNTEAFF.